The source of this TCR beta chain is a study of beta chain features in type 1 diabetes. Regarding the study as a whole: Compared to healthy donors, patients appeared to have naive, central memory and Treg TCRB repertoires that were more alike. High-TCR-expressing cells could be over-represented by cDNA sequencing. A moderate, significant TCRB CDR3 shortening appeared in type 1 diabetes across four CD4+ subsets.

This clone was counted at least ten times. What it recognizes is unknown. All sorted populations exceeded 95% purity. The CDR3 covers 13 residues. V was clipped by 5 bases and J by 4 bases, with 11 bases between them. CDR1 SGHTA and CDR2 FQGNSA come from the germline V gene. Expressed TCRB transcripts got sequenced, as all isolated RNA was reverse transcribed. Data came from immunoSEQ multiplex PCR; TCRdb stores just in-frame clones and leaves some out. The sample has about 230,000 clones, around 9.6% seen once. Sequencing was done on a sample of naive CD4+ T cells from blood. The sequence was collected from a woman aged 18 to 35 in good health. The V and J genes are TRBV7-2 and TRBJ1-2; D remains unclear. The CDR3 coding sequence is TGTGCCAGCAGCGTTGGTAGCGGCTATGGCTACACCTTC. Translation gives CASSVGSGYGYTF.